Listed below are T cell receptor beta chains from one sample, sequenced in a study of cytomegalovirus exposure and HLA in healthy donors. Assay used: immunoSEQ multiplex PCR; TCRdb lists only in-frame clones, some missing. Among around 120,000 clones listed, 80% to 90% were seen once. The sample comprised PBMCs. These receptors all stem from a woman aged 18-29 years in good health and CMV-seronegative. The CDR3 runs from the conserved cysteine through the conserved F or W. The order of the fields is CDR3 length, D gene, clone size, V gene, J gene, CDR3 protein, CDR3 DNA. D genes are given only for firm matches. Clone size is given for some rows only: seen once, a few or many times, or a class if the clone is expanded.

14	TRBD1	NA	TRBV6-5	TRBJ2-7	CASSFRDSFYEQYF	TGTGCCAGCAGTTTCCGGGACAGTTTCTACGAGCAGTACTTC
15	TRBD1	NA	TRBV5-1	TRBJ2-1	CASARDSSSYNEQFF	TGCGCCAGCGCGAGGGACAGCAGCTCCTACAATGAGCAGTTCTTC
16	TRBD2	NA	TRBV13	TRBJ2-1	CASSLSRRESGNEQFF	TGTGCCAGCAGCCTTTCCCGGCGGGAGAGCGGAAATGAGCAGTTCTTC
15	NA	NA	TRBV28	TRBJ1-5	CASRISRGSNQPQHF	TGTGCCAGCAGAATAAGCAGGGGAAGCAATCAGCCCCAGCATTTT
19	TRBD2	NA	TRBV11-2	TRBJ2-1	CASSPTNLPGLAGVNEQFF	TGTGCCAGCAGCCCCACTAATTTACCGGGACTAGCGGGAGTCAATGAGCAGTTCTTC
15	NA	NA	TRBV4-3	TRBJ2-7	CASSQGLTSSYEQYF	TGCGCCAGCAGCCAGGGTTTAACTAGCTCCTACGAGCAGTACTTC
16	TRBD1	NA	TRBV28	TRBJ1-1	CASSFRHRGPNTEAFF	TGTGCCAGCAGTTTTAGGCACAGGGGACCGAACACTGAAGCTTTCTTT
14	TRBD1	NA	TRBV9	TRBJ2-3	CASSVEQGQYTQYF	TGTGCCAGCAGCGTAGAACAGGGACAGTATACGCAGTATTTT
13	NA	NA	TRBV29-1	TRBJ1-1	CSVGSASNTEAFF	TGCAGCGTTGGCTCAGCGTCGAACACTGAAGCTTTCTTT
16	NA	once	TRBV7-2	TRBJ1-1	CASSQKRGGLNTEAFF	TGTGCCAGCAGCCAGAAAAGAGGGGGATTAAACACTGAAGCTTTCTTT
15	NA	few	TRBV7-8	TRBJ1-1	CASSSRGGMNTEAFF	TGTGCCAGCAGCTCTAGGGGGGGAATGAACACTGAAGCTTTCTTT
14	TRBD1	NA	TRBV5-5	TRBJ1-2	CASSLSGQGSVYTF	TGTGCCAGCAGCTTATCAGGACAGGGGTCTGTCTACACCTTC
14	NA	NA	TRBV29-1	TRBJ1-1	CSVLVQGKIPEAFF	TGCAGCGTCCTCGTGCAGGGGAAAATCCCTGAAGCTTTCTTT
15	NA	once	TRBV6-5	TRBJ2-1	CASSYSRAPYNEQFF	TGTGCCAGCAGTTACTCGCGGGCCCCCTACAATGAGCAGTTCTTC
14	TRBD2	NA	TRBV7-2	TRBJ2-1	CASSLSPGGPEQFF	TGTGCCAGCAGCTTATCTCCGGGAGGCCCTGAGCAGTTCTTC
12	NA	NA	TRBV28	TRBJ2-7	CASKGEVYEQYF	TGTGCCAGCAAAGGGGAAGTCTACGAGCAGTACTTC
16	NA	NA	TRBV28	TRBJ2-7	CASSLLEGTDSYEQYF	TGTGCCAGCAGTTTATTGGAGGGGACGGACTCCTACGAGCAGTACTTC
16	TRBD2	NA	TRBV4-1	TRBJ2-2	CASSSLAGTNTGELFF	TGCGCCAGCAGCTCACTAGCGGGAACGAACACCGGGGAGCTGTTTTTT
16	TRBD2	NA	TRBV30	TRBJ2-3	CAWTGWGLAGADTQYF	TGTGCCTGGACAGGGTGGGGACTAGCGGGGGCCGATACGCAGTATTTT
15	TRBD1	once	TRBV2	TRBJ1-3	CASSGQGVSGNTIYF	TGTGCCAGCAGTGGACAGGGGGTTTCTGGAAACACCATATATTTT
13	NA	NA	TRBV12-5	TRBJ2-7	CASGSGSSYEQYF	TGTGCTAGTGGTTCCGGGAGCTCCTACGAGCAGTACTTC
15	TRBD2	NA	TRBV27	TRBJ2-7	CASSLGTSASYEQYF	TGTGCCAGCAGTTTGGGGACTAGCGCCTCCTACGAGCAGTACTTC
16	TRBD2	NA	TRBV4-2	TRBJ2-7	CASSQDGTSGLYEQYF	TGTGCCAGCAGCCAAGATGGGACTAGCGGCCTCTACGAGCAGTACTTC
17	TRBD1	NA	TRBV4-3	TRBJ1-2	CASSQDWVTGNNYGYTF	TGCGCCAGCAGCCAAGATTGGGTGACAGGGAATAACTATGGCTACACCTTC
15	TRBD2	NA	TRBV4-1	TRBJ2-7	CASSRTSGGRDEQYF	TGCGCCAGCAGCCGGACTAGCGGTGGAAGGGACGAGCAGTACTTC
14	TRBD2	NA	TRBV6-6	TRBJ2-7	CASSTSGSSAEQYF	TGTGCCAGCAGTACAAGCGGGAGTTCTGCCGAGCAGTACTTC
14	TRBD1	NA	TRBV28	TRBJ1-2	CASSFDRVLGGYTF	TGTGCCAGCAGTTTCGACAGGGTTTTGGGAGGCTACACCTTC
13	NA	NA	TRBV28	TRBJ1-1	CASIRPGGTEAFF	TGTGCCAGCATTCGACCCGGGGGCACTGAAGCTTTCTTT
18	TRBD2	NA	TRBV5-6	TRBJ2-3	CASSLVIYRTSLADTQYF	TGTGCCAGCAGCTTGGTTATATACCGGACTAGCCTCGCAGATACGCAGTATTTT
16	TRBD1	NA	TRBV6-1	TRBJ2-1	CASSASTGALYNEQFF	TGTGCCAGCAGTGCGTCAACAGGGGCGTTGTACAATGAGCAGTTCTTC
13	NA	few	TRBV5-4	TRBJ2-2	CASSLGGAGELFF	TGTGCCAGCAGCTTGGGGGGAGCCGGGGAGCTGTTTTTT
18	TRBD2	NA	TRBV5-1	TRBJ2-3	CASSSARHTSGITDTQYF	TGCGCCAGCAGCTCGGCCCGCCACACTAGCGGGATCACAGATACGCAGTATTTT